Presented here are 17 T cell receptor beta chains from one specimen sequenced in a study of OX40 agonist ivuxolimab in advanced cancers. The receptor library was made with the immunoSEQ multiplex PCR assay. TCRdb carries this immuneACCESS record with in-frame sequences only. Its versions omit some clonotypes, under half of them owing to an unresolved V gene in the studies checked, with the rest unexplained. This sample is represented by around 100,000 clones; around nine tenths of them were singletons. Roughly 1.5% of the sample goes to the ten largest clones. The sequencing here drew on CD4+ or CD8+ T cells sorted from blood, taken in a trial of the OX40 agonist ivuxolimab. These TCRs come from an adult with an advanced solid tumor such as melanoma, head and neck, liver or kidney cancer.

V usage is TRBV29-1 and J usage is TRBJ2-1, with D unclear. V shed 3 bases and J shed 1 base, with 7 bases lying between them. The CDR3 is 13 residues long. Germline lookup yields CDR1 SQVTM and CDR2 ANQGSEA. The CDR3 spells CSVDQQSYNEQFF. As DNA, the CDR3 is TGCAGCGTTGACCAGCAGTCCTACAATGAGCAGTTCTTC.

The V gene is TRBV7-6, the J gene TRBJ1-4, with TRBD1 matching 9 bases. Germline trimming cut 2 bases from V and 3 bases from J; bases unmatched to any gene: 7. The CDR3 contains 17 residues. Germline V gene data show CDR1 as SGHVS and CDR2 as FNYEAQ. CDR3 DNA sequence: TGTGCCAGCAGCTTAAAGTCGGGACAGGGTCCTAATGAAAAACTGTTTTTT. This translates into CASSLKSGQGPNEKLFF.

J is TRBJ2-5 and V is TRBV19, with D uncertain. Germline CDR1 is LNHDA and CDR2 is SQIVND (reference sequence). Between the trimmed V and J ends, which lost 1 base and 5 bases, there was a span of 14 bases. This CDR3 is built from 15 residues. The CDR3 loop reads CASSIAGLSGETQYF. Written as DNA, the CDR3 is TGTGCCAGTAGTATAGCGGGTCTCTCTGGGGAGACCCAGTACTTC.

This clone was seen many times. The rearrangement joins TRBV10-1 to TRBJ2-4, with D maybe TRBD2 (6 bases). Germline-derived CDR1 and CDR2 are WNHNN and SYGVQD (reference sequence). The CDR3 is made up of 13 amino acids. Trimming stripped 1 base from V and 6 bases from J, with 7 bases between. CDR3 loop: CASSELGGNIQYF. The CDR3 bases are TGCGCCAGCAGTGAGTTGGGGGGAAACATTCAGTACTTC.

The chain is built from TRBV7-6 and TRBJ1-5; 9 nucleotides agree with TRBD1. V lost 4 bases to trimming and J lost 6 bases; unmatched junction nucleotides: 10. CDR1 is SGHVS and CDR2 is FNYEAQ in the germline V gene. The CDR3 is 16 amino acids. The chain's CDR3 is CASSYPGQGSTQPQHF. CDR3 DNA: TGTGCCAGCAGCTATCCGGGACAGGGTTCTACTCAGCCCCAGCATTTT.

The gene calls are TRBV27 and TRBJ2-7; weak D call: TRBD1 (6 bases). Trimming removed 6 bases from V and 2 bases from J, with 14 bases in between. This CDR3 region has 14 residues. Germline loops: CDR1 MNHEY, CDR2 SMNVEV (reference sequence). CDR3 in DNA: TGTGCCAGCAGCCCTGACAGGATCCCCTACGAGCAGTACTTC. Translating gives CASSPDRIPYEQYF.

The V call is TRBV10-3, the J call TRBJ1-1, with D uncertain. Deletions cut 7 bases from V and 1 base from J, with 10 bases between. CDR1 is ENHRY and CDR2 is SYGVKD in the germline V gene. The CDR3 loop spans 13 amino acids. The CDR3 DNA reads TGTGCCATCAAGAATCGGGGGAACACTGAAGCTTTCTTT. Its translation is CAIKNRGNTEAFF.

The CDR3 sequence: CASSSLGLAGALDTQYF. The CDR3 nucleotides are TGCGCCAGCAGCTCCCTGGGACTAGCGGGGGCTTTGGATACGCAGTATTTT. The chain has TRBV5-1 and TRBJ2-3; 14 bases line up with TRBD2. The CDR3 is 17 residues long. Germline CDR1 SGHRS, CDR2 YFSETQ. Unmatched junction bases numbered 9, after V lost 3 bases and J lost 6 bases.

This chain joins TRBV5-1 and TRBJ2-7, with D unresolved. Germline assignment: CDR1 SGHRS and CDR2 YFSETQ. This CDR3 has 14 residues. Trimming removed 0 bases at V and 6 bases at J, with 13 bases between. CDR3 sequence reads: CASSLDPVSGEQYF. The CDR3 region has the DNA TGCGCCAGCAGCTTGGATCCGGTTTCGGGCGAGCAGTACTTC.

The chain uses TRBV5-6 and TRBJ1-6, with D possibly TRBD1 on 5 matching bases. Germline CDR1 and CDR2: SGHDT and YYEEEE. The CDR3 sequence is 15 residues long. With 0 bases removed from V and 7 bases from J, the gap between germline ends came to 11 bases. The CDR3 bases are TGTGCCAGCAGCTTGGCGGACACCCAGAATTCACCCCTCCACTTT. This codes for CASSLADTQNSPLHF.

The V and J genes are TRBV6-5 and TRBJ1-2; 9 positions match TRBD1. Trimming took 7 bases from V and 8 from J; bases not matched to a gene: 14. CDR3 length: 15 residues. The germline V gene encodes CDR1 MNHEY and CDR2 SVGAGI. The CDR3, as DNA: TGTGCCAGCATCTCACGCCGGGACAGGGTTGGAGGCTACACCTTC. Protein: CASISRRDRVGGYTF.

This rearrangement joins TRBV19 to TRBJ2-7; tentative D call: TRBD1 (5 bases). The germline V gene encodes CDR1 LNHDA and CDR2 SQIVND (reference sequence). CDR3 length: 18 amino acids. Trimming stripped 0 bases from V and 0 bases from J, with 18 bases between. The CDR3 region has the DNA TGTGCCAGTAGTATAGACAGCAGGGCATTTGGGATCTCCTACGAGCAGTACTTC. Translated, it gives CASSIDSRAFGISYEQYF. Full variable domain (remainder filled in from reference TRBV19 and TRBJ2-7): DGGITQSPKYLFRKEGQNVTLSCEQNLNHDAMYWYRQDPGQGLRLIYYSQIVNDFQKGDIAEGYSVSREKKESFPLTVTSAQKNPTAFYLCASSIDSRAFGISYEQYFGPGTRLTVT.

The sample holds one count of this clone. This chain joins TRBV4-3 and TRBJ1-2; no clear D. The V end was cut by 4 bases, the J end by 4 bases, with 7 bases between. CDR3 size: 12 residues. Germline V CDR1 and CDR2: LGHNA, YSLEER. The CDR3: CASSLEGYGYTF. As DNA, the CDR3 is TGCGCCAGCAGCCTAGAAGGCTATGGCTACACCTTC.

By share of the sample, this clone is medium-sized (0.01 to 0.1%). This chain uses TRBV2 with TRBJ2-5; D gene ambiguous. CDR1 and CDR2 from the germline V gene are SNHLY and FYNNEI. The CDR3 has 15 residues. V was trimmed by 2 bases and J by 1 base, leaving 11 bases between them. The CDR3 protein is CASSETRLSQETQYF. For the CDR3, the DNA is TGTGCCAGCAGTGAAACTCGCCTGTCCCAAGAGACCCAGTACTTC.

The genes are TRBV11-3 and TRBJ2-7, with a weak D call TRBD1 (6 bases). V was pared by 4 bases and J by 5 bases, with 12 bases between. CDR3 length: 13 residues. Looked up from germline, CDR1 is SGHNT and CDR2 is YENEEA. CDR3 in DNA: TGTGCCAGCAGCTCCTCTTACAGGGACGAGCAGTACTTC. It yields the protein CASSSSYRDEQYF. The full variable domain, in which reference TRBV11-3 and TRBJ2-7 provide the parts outside the CDR3, is EAGVVQSPRYKIIEKKQPVAFWCNPISGHNTLYWYLQNLGQGPELLIRYENEEAVDDSQLPKDRFSAERLKGVDSTLKIQPAELGDSAVYLCASSSSYRDEQYFGPGTRLTVT.

This sequence joins TRBV5-1 and TRBJ2-5; 8 nucleotides match TRBD2. The CDR3 runs to 14 residues. V shed 4 bases, J shed 5 bases, and the junction held 7 bases outside the gene matches. The V gene's germline CDR1 is SGHRS and CDR2 YFSETQ. The CDR3 loop is CASSPGGGKETQYF. CDR3 DNA sequence: TGCGCCAGCAGCCCGGGAGGGGGGAAGGAGACCCAGTACTTC. Full variable domain (outside the CDR3, taken from reference TRBV5-1 and TRBJ2-5): KAGVTQTPRYLIKTRGQQVTLSCSPISGHRSVSWYQQTPGQGLQFLFEYFSETQRNKGNFPGRFSGRQFSNSRSEMNVSTLELGDSALYLCASSPGGGKETQYFGPGTRLLVL.

Ten or more counts support this clone. The V call is TRBV7-9, the J call TRBJ1-1, with 8 bases fitting TRBD1. Trimming cost V 3 bases and J 6 bases; bases outside gene matches: 0. Germline lookup yields CDR1 SEHNR and CDR2 FQNEAQ (reference sequence). This CDR3 is built from 12 residues. CDR3 coding DNA: TGTGCCAGCAGCTTGACAGGGGCTGAAGCTTTCTTT. It encodes CASSLTGAEAFF.